One sample yielded the 6 T cell receptor beta chains listed below, sequenced in a study of blood T cell repertoires in COVID-19 (TCRdb year 2020). Libraries were built with the immunoSEQ multiplex PCR assay. Held by TCRdb, this immuneACCESS table contains in-frame sequences only and omits some clones. Under half of the omission traces to an unresolved V gene where checked; the cause of the rest is unknown. A total of roughly 100,000 clones appear in this sample, roughly four fifths of them only once. The top ten constitute around a fifth of the sample. The sample consisted of peripheral blood. Source of these receptors: a man between 65 and 85 years old with active or convalescent COVID-19.

This clone was seen just once. The J gene is TRBJ2-3, the V gene TRBV9, with 15 bases matching TRBD2. The length of the CDR3 is 16 residues. Germline V gene sequence: CDR1 SGDLS, CDR2 YYNGEE. Losses at the gene ends were 4 bases for V and 3 bases for J; bases not matched to a gene: 3. As DNA, the CDR3 is TGTGCCAGCAGCTACGGACTAGCGGGGGGGACAGATACGCAGTATTTT. Protein product: CASSYGLAGGTDTQYF.

This sequence joins TRBV2 and TRBJ2-7; 8 positions match TRBD2. V lost 4 bases to trimming and J lost 10 bases; unmatched junction nucleotides: 6. Germline CDR1 is SNHLY and CDR2 is FYNNEI. The CDR3 contains 12 residues. The DNA for the CDR3 is TGTGCCAGCAGTGTGGTAGCGGGGAATCAGTACTTC. Its translation: CASSVVAGNQYF.

The V call is TRBV3-1 (or the pseudogene TRBV3-2), the J call TRBJ1-1; TRBD1 is a possible D gene (6 bases). The length of the CDR3 is 14 residues. The germline V gene encodes CDR1 LGHDT and CDR2 YNNKEL (reference sequence). Trimming shortened V by 1 base and J by 11 bases, and 17 bases separated the two germline ends. This chain's CDR3 is CASSQVFAGAAAFF. The CDR3 DNA is TGTGCCAGCAGCCAAGTCTTCGCGGGGGCTGCCGCTTTCTTT.

This clone was picked up a small number of times. This rearrangement joins TRBV29-1 to TRBJ2-1; TRBD1 agrees at 8 bases. Looked up from germline, CDR1 is SQVTM and CDR2 is ANQGSEA. The CDR3 is 11 residues long. Unmatched junction bases numbered 3, after V lost 7 bases and J lost 7 bases. As DNA, the CDR3 is TGCAGCGCCCGACAGGGGAATGAGCAGTTCTTC. Its protein product is CSARQGNEQFF.

This clone was observed a single time. The chain joins TRBV7-9 to TRBJ2-1; 8 bases fit TRBD2. The CDR3 contains 15 residues. Germline values: CDR1 SEHNR, CDR2 FQNEAQ (reference sequence). Trimming removed 1 base from V and 6 bases from J; junction bases left unmatched: 5. The CDR3 DNA reads as TGTGCCAGCAGCTTAGGGGGGACTAGTATCAATGAGCAGTTCTTC. As protein: CASSLGGTSINEQFF.

The chain has TRBV18 and TRBJ1-4; TRBD1 aligns across 8 bases. Germline V gene lookup returns CDR1 KGHSH and CDR2 LQKENI. CDR3 length: 13 amino acids. V shed 3 bases, J shed 13 bases, and the junction held 7 bases outside the gene matches. The CDR3 sequence: CASSPGQAMGLFF. The CDR3 DNA sequence: TGTGCCAGCTCACCGGGACAGGCGATGGGACTGTTTTTT.